The rows below give T cell receptor beta chains drawn from one sample of a study of cytomegalovirus exposure and HLA in healthy donors. Only in-frame clones appear in the TCRdb table, and some are missing; sequencing was by immunoSEQ multiplex PCR. Altogether 120,000 or so clones are present, roughly four fifths being singletons, with the ten largest covering about 2.8%. Sequencing used PBMCs. The source of these receptors is a middle-aged woman in good health and CMV-seropositive. Both conserved end residues are part of each CDR3. A D gene is named only where the DNA matches it firmly. Clone size, where shown, is once, few, many, or a class for clones that have expanded.

J: TRBJ2-3
size: .
length: 12
V: TRBV7-3
D: .
DNA: TGTGCCAGCAGCCCTTATTCAGATACGCAGTATTTT
CDR3: CASSPYSDTQYF

J: TRBJ1-5
size: few
length: 14
V: TRBV6-5
D: TRBD1
DNA: TGTGCCAGCAGCCTAGGACAGGTGGAGCAGCCCCAGCATTTT
CDR3: CASSLGQVEQPQHF

J: TRBJ1-4
size: .
length: 14
V: TRBV29-1
D: .
DNA: TGCAGCGTTGAAAGGGACAAGGGAAATGAAAAACTGTTTTTT
CDR3: CSVERDKGNEKLFF

J: TRBJ2-5
size: few
length: 17
V: TRBV18
D: .
DNA: TGTGCCAGCTCACCTTTCCTAGCACAAACTGGTGGAAAGACCCAGTACTTC
CDR3: CASSPFLAQTGGKTQYF

J: TRBJ1-1
size: .
length: 15
V: TRBV4-3
D: .
DNA: TGCGCCAGCAGCCAAGAGGACAGCATGAACACTGAAGCTTTCTTT
CDR3: CASSQEDSMNTEAFF

J: TRBJ1-2
size: .
length: 17
V: TRBV27
D: TRBD1
DNA: TGTGCCAGCAGTTTATCGTTAAAGGGGGCCGTAAACTATGGCTACACCTTC
CDR3: CASSLSLKGAVNYGYTF

J: TRBJ1-1
size: once
length: 15
V: TRBV2
D: .
DNA: TGTGCCAGCGAGCCGTTGACAGGACTGAACACTGAAGCTTTCTTT
CDR3: CASEPLTGLNTEAFF

J: TRBJ2-5
size: .
length: 13
V: TRBV9
D: .
DNA: TGTGCCAGCAGTCGTTCCCCACAGGAGACCCAGTACTTC
CDR3: CASSRSPQETQYF

J: TRBJ2-1
size: .
length: 15
V: TRBV11-3
D: .
DNA: TGTGCCAGCAGCTCCCAGGGGAGCTCCTACAATGAGCAGTTCTTC
CDR3: CASSSQGSSYNEQFF

J: TRBJ1-5
size: .
length: 13
V: TRBV29-1
D: TRBD1
DNA: TGCAGCGTTGGGGGACAGGGGATTCAGCCCCAGCATTTT
CDR3: CSVGGQGIQPQHF

J: TRBJ1-2
size: .
length: 13
V: TRBV4-3
D: .
DNA: TGCGCCAGCAGCCGTGGGCTTAACTATGGCTACACCTTC
CDR3: CASSRGLNYGYTF

J: TRBJ2-3
size: .
length: 15
V: TRBV30
D: TRBD2
DNA: TGTGCCGGCACTCGACTAGCGGGAGGAACAGATACGCAGTATTTT
CDR3: CAGTRLAGGTDTQYF

J: TRBJ1-1
size: .
length: 13
V: TRBV18
D: TRBD1
DNA: TGTGCCAGCTCGGCAGGGGGGTACACTGAAGCTTTCTTT
CDR3: CASSAGGYTEAFF

J: TRBJ2-5
size: .
length: 13
V: TRBV11-1
D: TRBD2
DNA: TGTGCCAGCAGCCGGACTAGAACCGAGACCCAGTACTTC
CDR3: CASSRTRTETQYF

J: TRBJ1-1
size: .
length: 13
V: TRBV2
D: TRBD1
DNA: TGTGCCAGCAGTGGACAGGGAGGCACTGAAGCTTTCTTT
CDR3: CASSGQGGTEAFF

J: TRBJ2-3
size: .
length: 14
V: TRBV9
D: TRBD1
DNA: TGTGCCAGCAGCGTCCGACAGGGGGCAGATACGCAGTATTTT
CDR3: CASSVRQGADTQYF

J: TRBJ2-7
size: .
length: 12
V: TRBV5-1
D: .
DNA: TGCGCCAGCAGCTTCCAGGGGAGCGAGCAGTACTTC
CDR3: CASSFQGSEQYF

J: TRBJ2-1
size: .
length: 15
V: TRBV5-4
D: TRBD2
DNA: TGTGCCAGCAGCCCAGGGACTAGCCAATTGAATGAGCAGTTCTTC
CDR3: CASSPGTSQLNEQFF

J: TRBJ2-7
size: .
length: 15
V: TRBV25-1
D: .
DNA: TGTGCCAGCAGTGCCGGGAACCGAGGCTCCTACGAGCAGTACTTC
CDR3: CASSAGNRGSYEQYF

J: TRBJ2-1
size: .
length: 14
V: TRBV4-2
D: .
DNA: TGTGCCAGCAGCCAAGATGGCGGACTCCGGGAGCAGTTCTTC
CDR3: CASSQDGGLREQFF

J: TRBJ2-7
size: .
length: 16
V: TRBV19
D: TRBD1
DNA: TGTGCCAGTAGTTCTGGGGACAGCGTCGTGTCCTACGAGCAGTACTTC
CDR3: CASSSGDSVVSYEQYF

J: TRBJ2-1
size: .
length: 15
V: TRBV14
D: .
DNA: TGTGCCAGCAGCCAAGTCGAGGGGGGGTACAATGAGCAGTTCTTC
CDR3: CASSQVEGGYNEQFF

J: TRBJ1-3
size: .
length: 15
V: TRBV4-2
D: .
DNA: TGTGCCAGCAGCCAAGCCACGAGCTCTGGAAACACCATATATTTT
CDR3: CASSQATSSGNTIYF

J: TRBJ1-1
size: few
length: 15
V: TRBV7-2
D: TRBD1
DNA: TGTGCCAGCAGCTTATCAGGGGGCTTGTACACTGAAGCTTTCTTT
CDR3: CASSLSGGLYTEAFF

J: TRBJ1-1
size: .
length: 12
V: TRBV6-6
D: .
DNA: TGTGCCAGCAGTCCCCTGAGTACTGAAGCTTTCTTT
CDR3: CASSPLSTEAFF

J: TRBJ2-5
size: .
length: 14
V: TRBV5-6
D: TRBD1
DNA: TGTGCCAGCAGCTGGGACAGAAAACAAGAGACCCAGTACTTC
CDR3: CASSWDRKQETQYF

J: TRBJ1-2
size: .
length: 13
V: TRBV29-1
D: TRBD1
DNA: TGCAGCGTTGGACAGGGGAGGCTCTATGGCTACACCTTC
CDR3: CSVGQGRLYGYTF

J: TRBJ2-7
size: once
length: 15
V: TRBV19
D: .
DNA: TGTGCCAGTAGTATACGGGACACACTCTCCTACGAGCAGTACTTC
CDR3: CASSIRDTLSYEQYF

J: TRBJ2-5
size: .
length: 15
V: TRBV5-1
D: TRBD1
DNA: TGCGCCAGCAGCTGGCAGGACAGGGGTGAAGAGACCCAGTACTTC
CDR3: CASSWQDRGEETQYF

J: TRBJ1-6
size: .
length: 14
V: TRBV30
D: .
DNA: TGTGCCTGGAGTTTGGGGGCCTGGAATTCACCCCTCCACTTT
CDR3: CAWSLGAWNSPLHF

J: TRBJ2-5
size: .
length: 14
V: TRBV27
D: .
DNA: TGTGCCAGCAGTCCCCGGAGGGGAGAGAAGACCCAGTACTTC
CDR3: CASSPRRGEKTQYF

J: TRBJ2-5
size: .
length: 16
V: TRBV9
D: TRBD2
DNA: TGTGCCAGCAGCCCCCGACTAGCGGGGGGTCGAGAGACCCAGTACTTC
CDR3: CASSPRLAGGRETQYF

J: TRBJ1-1
size: few
length: 14
V: TRBV6-5
D: .
DNA: TGTGCCAGCAGGCGGACAGAAATGAACACTGAAGCTTTCTTT
CDR3: CASRRTEMNTEAFF

J: TRBJ2-3
size: .
length: 15
V: TRBV6-5
D: TRBD1
DNA: TGTGCCAGCAGTTACGGGACAGGGGGCCCAGATACGCAGTATTTT
CDR3: CASSYGTGGPDTQYF

J: TRBJ2-7
size: .
length: 15
V: TRBV5-1
D: .
DNA: TGCGCCAGCAGCCCACTCGACAGGTTATCCTACGAGCAGTACTTC
CDR3: CASSPLDRLSYEQYF

J: TRBJ2-1
size: .
length: 16
V: TRBV28
D: TRBD2
DNA: TGTGCCAGCAGGGCGACTAGCGGGGGCTCCTACAATGAGCAGTTCTTC
CDR3: CASRATSGGSYNEQFF

J: TRBJ2-1
size: .
length: 15
V: TRBV29-1
D: TRBD2
DNA: TGCAGCGTTGAAGGTAGCGGGGGGGATAACAATGAGCAGTTCTTC
CDR3: CSVEGSGGDNNEQFF

J: TRBJ1-1
size: .
length: 14
V: TRBV9
D: .
DNA: TGTGCCAGCAGCCCACCGGGGGGCTCGAGGGAAGCTTTCTTT
CDR3: CASSPPGGSREAFF

J: TRBJ2-7
size: .
length: 14
V: TRBV7-9
D: .
DNA: TGTGCCAGCAGCTTTGACAGCTCTCTACGAGAGCAGTACTTC
CDR3: CASSFDSSLREQYF

J: TRBJ2-7
size: .
length: 19
V: TRBV7-2
D: TRBD2
DNA: TGTGCCAGCAGCCTAGGACTAGCGGGAGGGCGTACGAGCTCCTACGAGCAGTACTTC
CDR3: CASSLGLAGGRTSSYEQYF

J: TRBJ2-1
size: .
length: 13
V: TRBV4-1
D: .
DNA: TGCGCCAGCAGCCGGACAGAATACAATGAGCAGTTCTTC
CDR3: CASSRTEYNEQFF

J: TRBJ2-1
size: .
length: 18
V: TRBV4-1
D: TRBD2
DNA: TGCGCCAGCAGCCAAATTCGGGCGAGCCGAGCGGGGGTGGATGAGCAGTTCTTC
CDR3: CASSQIRASRAGVDEQFF

J: TRBJ2-5
size: .
length: 15
V: TRBV30
D: TRBD1
DNA: TGTGCCTGGAGTCCCATGGGGGACAGCCAAGAGACCCAGTACTTC
CDR3: CAWSPMGDSQETQYF

J: TRBJ1-1
size: .
length: 20
V: TRBV4-2
D: .
DNA: TGTGCCAGCAGCCAAGTAGTAGGAGGAGGACAGAGAGCCTTGAACACTGAAGCTTTCTTT
CDR3: CASSQVVGGGQRALNTEAFF

J: TRBJ2-4
size: .
length: 13
V: TRBV29-1
D: TRBD1
DNA: TGCAGCGTTGGGACAGGGGCCAAAAACATTCAGTACTTC
CDR3: CSVGTGAKNIQYF

J: TRBJ1-1
size: .
length: 12
V: TRBV19
D: .
DNA: TGTGCCAGTAGTTGGCCGAACACTGAAGCTTTCTTT
CDR3: CASSWPNTEAFF

J: TRBJ2-3
size: .
length: 16
V: TRBV13
D: TRBD2
DNA: TGTGCCAGCAGCTTTGGGGCTAGCGGGGGAATAGATACGCAGTATTTT
CDR3: CASSFGASGGIDTQYF

J: TRBJ1-5
size: .
length: 14
V: TRBV6-5
D: TRBD1
DNA: TGTGCCAGCAGCATAGGGGACAGGGGACAGCCCCAGCATTTT
CDR3: CASSIGDRGQPQHF

J: TRBJ2-3
size: .
length: 19
V: TRBV7-8
D: .
DNA: TGTGCCAGCAGCTTATCTGGGCGTAATAAGATAACTAGCACAGATACGCAGTATTTT
CDR3: CASSLSGRNKITSTDTQYF

J: TRBJ1-5
size: .
length: 15
V: TRBV7-2
D: .
DNA: TGTGCCAGCAGCCCGGGCTGGGGCATCAATCAGCCCCAGCATTTT
CDR3: CASSPGWGINQPQHF

J: TRBJ2-5
size: .
length: 14
V: TRBV27
D: TRBD2
DNA: TGTGCCAGCAGTCCCGGGACTAGCGGCGAGACCCAGTACTTC
CDR3: CASSPGTSGETQYF

J: TRBJ1-5
size: .
length: 15
V: TRBV2
D: TRBD1
DNA: TGTGCCAGCGGCCGGGACAGTGTTGAGGTTCAGCCCCAGCATTTT
CDR3: CASGRDSVEVQPQHF

J: TRBJ2-2
size: .
length: 17
V: TRBV19
D: TRBD2
DNA: TGTGCCAGTAGTATGATGGTATGGGGGGGGAACACCGGGGAGCTGTTTTTT
CDR3: CASSMMVWGGNTGELFF

J: TRBJ1-4
size: few
length: 14
V: TRBV7-3
D: TRBD1
DNA: TGTGCCAGCAGCATTACAGGGGGCGACGAAAAACTGTTTTTT
CDR3: CASSITGGDEKLFF

J: TRBJ2-7
size: .
length: 14
V: TRBV9
D: TRBD2
DNA: TGTGCCAGCAGCGCGAGCGGGGCTACCTACGAGCAGTACTTC
CDR3: CASSASGATYEQYF